The entry below describes one T cell receptor beta chain. Its antigen is not known. The record originates from a study of T cells in Graves' hyperthyroidism and ophthalmopathy. Researchers took RNA transcripts and amplified the TCR beta CDR3 regions from them. The primer set for the first-round RT-PCR of the TCR CDR3 was HTBI. TCRdb reprocessed the multiplex PCR reads with MiXCR, giving one entry per CDR3 protein. The repertoire includes about 350,000 distinct CDR3 sequences, roughly 13% of them detected once, and approximately 23% sits in the top ten. Study conclusions and caveats: A 13 V-J signature model discriminated ophthalmopathy versus stable hyperthyroidism. Blood also showed most of the thyroid clonotypes that were expanded above 0.001.

V was clipped by 3 bases and J by 0 bases, with 6 bases between them. This CDR3 spans 15 amino acids. Germline CDR1 MNHNS, CDR2 SASEGT. The sample taken for sequencing was blood. The source is a young woman with Graves' hyperthyroidism. This chain links TRBV6-1 with TRBJ2-6; D perhaps matches TRBD1 (5 bases). In DNA, the CDR3 is TGTGCCAGCAGTGACGGACACTCTGGGGCCAACGTCCTGACTTTC. Residues: CASSDGHSGANVLTF.